The next 11 T cell receptor beta chains were all read from a single sample in a study of cytomegalovirus exposure and HLA in healthy donors. The primer mix had 60 Vbeta and 13 Jbeta primers. The data were produced by immunoSEQ multiplex PCR, yet TCRdb's version contains in-frame clones alone and is incomplete. The sample yields almost 200,000 clones, around 78% seen once. Sequenced: PBMCs. These TCRs come from a man between 25 and 39 years old in good health and CMV-seronegative.

This clone was counted a single time. The gene calls are TRBV18 and TRBJ2-2; TRBD1 matches at 7 bases. This CDR3 spans 15 amino acids. Germline V lookup: CDR1 KGHSH, CDR2 LQKENI. V trimming: 9 bases; J trimming: 0 bases; junction bases outside the gene matches: 7. In nucleotides, the CDR3 is TGTGCCAGTTATTCGACAGGGTCGAACACCGGGGAGCTGTTTTTT. This translates into CASYSTGSNTGELFF.

The genes are TRBV6-5 and TRBJ2-3, with TRBD2 matching 10 bases. After removal of 6 bases from V and 3 bases from J, the junction contained 6 bases not matched to a gene. From germline, CDR1 is MNHEY and CDR2 SVGAGI. The CDR3 consists of 15 residues. This chain's CDR3 is CASRIAGGGTDTQYF. CDR3 nucleotides: TGTGCCAGCAGAATAGCGGGAGGCGGGACAGATACGCAGTATTTT.

The chain links TRBV5-1 to TRBJ1-1; D possibly corresponds to TRBD1 (6 bases). The CDR3 has 14 residues. Germline values: CDR1 SGHRS, CDR2 YFSETQ. V was shortened by 7 bases and J by 5 bases, with 18 bases between the two germline ends. This CDR3 reads CASGRTAGATEAFF. In nucleotides, the CDR3 is TGCGCCAGCGGCAGGACAGCGGGAGCAACTGAAGCTTTCTTT.

This chain joins TRBV5-6 and TRBJ1-2, with TRBD1 identical over 8 bases. The V gene end was trimmed by 4 bases and the J gene end by 8 bases; junction bases not matched to a gene: 7. In germline, CDR1 is SGHDT, CDR2 YYEEEE. The CDR3 has 13 residues. The CDR3: CASSRTGGWGYTF. CDR3 sequence (DNA): TGTGCCAGCAGCAGAACAGGGGGTTGGGGCTACACCTTC.

The chain combines TRBV7-9 with TRBJ2-7; perhaps TRBD1 as D (6 bases). There are 14 residues in the CDR3. Trimming pared 5 bases from V and 6 bases from J, leaving 17 bases between. Germline V CDR1 and CDR2: SEHNR, FQNEAQ (reference sequence). The CDR3 DNA reads TGTGCCAGCAGCCCGTCCTCGGACAGCCTCGAGCAGTACTTC. Its translation is CASSPSSDSLEQYF. Using reference TRBV7-9 and TRBJ2-7 for the parts outside the CDR3, the full variable domain is DTGVSQNPRHKITKRGQNVTFRCDPISEHNRLYWYRQTLGQGPEFLTYFQNEAQLEKSRLLSDRFSAERPKGSFSTLEIQRTEQGDSAMYLCASSPSSDSLEQYFGPGTRLTVT.

This clone was detected only once. CDR3 nucleotide sequence: TGTGCCAGCAGAGGAGGGGGCAATCAGCCCCAGCATTTT. Encoded protein: CASRGGGNQPQHF. The V and J genes are TRBV6-5 and TRBJ1-5, with D perhaps matching TRBD1 (5 bases). Germline V gives CDR1 MNHEY, CDR2 SVGAGI. The CDR3 consists of 13 residues. V was trimmed by 6 bases and J by 2 bases, leaving 8 bases between them.

This clone was recorded once. The V call is TRBV2, the J call TRBJ1-1, with D hard to call. Germline lookup yields CDR1 SNHLY and CDR2 FYNNEI. The CDR3 loop spans 13 amino acids. V was shortened by 8 bases and J by 8 bases, with 18 bases between the two germline ends. This CDR3 reads CASGRASGLEAFF. The CDR3, as DNA: TGTGCCAGCGGGAGGGCCTCGGGGTTGGAAGCTTTCTTT.

The V and J genes are TRBV21-1 and TRBJ2-3; the table names TRBD2, a call not compared with the DNA. TRBV21-1 counts as a pseudogene. This CDR3 region has 17 residues. CDR3 protein: CASNKKRTSGGTDTQYF. The CDR3 DNA reads as TGTGCCAGCAACAAAAAAAGGACTAGCGGGGGTACAGATACGCAGTATTTT.

Only a few counts were recorded for this clone. This sequence joins TRBV5-1 and TRBJ1-1, with 9 bases fitting TRBD1. Germline CDR1 and CDR2: SGHRS and YFSETQ. V was pared by 6 bases and J by 0 bases, with 15 bases of the junction left unmatched. The CDR3 totals 18 residues. The chain's CDR3 is CASTSGLGQGGMNTEAFF. CDR3 bases: TGCGCCAGCACATCCGGGCTGGGACAGGGAGGGATGAACACTGAAGCTTTCTTT. Drawing the rest from reference TRBV5-1 and TRBJ1-1, the complete variable domain is KAGVTQTPRYLIKTRGQQVTLSCSPISGHRSVSWYQQTPGQGLQFLFEYFSETQRNKGNFPGRFSGRQFSNSRSEMNVSTLELGDSALYLCASTSGLGQGGMNTEAFFGQGTRLTVV.

V and J are TRBV11-2 and TRBJ1-1, with D perhaps TRBD1 (5 bases). Germline CDR1 reads SGHAT; CDR2 reads FQNNGV. Trimming shortened V by 3 bases and J by 2 bases, and 10 bases separated the two germline ends. The CDR3 runs to 14 residues. CDR3 bases: TGTGCCAGCAGCTTGGCGGGGGTAAACACTGAAGCTTTCTTT. It translates to CASSLAGVNTEAFF.

The V call is TRBV11-3, the J call TRBJ2-1; TRBD2 is a possible D gene (5 bases). The CDR3 length is 12 residues. V shed 1 base and J shed 10 bases, with 8 bases lying between them. Germline values: CDR1 SGHNT, CDR2 YENEEA. The CDR3 bases are TGTGCCAGCAGCTTAGGGGGAGAAGAGCAGTTCTTC. Translation gives CASSLGGEEQFF.